Presented here are 8 T cell receptor beta chains from one specimen sequenced in a study of cytomegalovirus exposure and HLA in healthy donors (TCRdb year 2017). The library was built by means of the immunoSEQ multiplex PCR assay. The multiplex PCR relied on a mix of 60 forward primers for TCR Vbeta segments and 13 reverse primers for TCR Jbeta segments. This immuneACCESS table, as held by TCRdb, lists in-frame sequences with V and J called but not all clones. Of the missing ones, under half trace to an unresolved V gene in checked studies; the others have no known cause. Counted in this sample were about 200,000 clones; 65% to 90% of them appeared once. More than 0.25% of the sample is in the top ten clones. Sequencing was performed on PBMCs. Receptors originate from a woman aged 30 to 39 in good health and CMV-seronegative.

The gene calls are TRBV27 and TRBJ1-1; no clear D. CDR1 and CDR2 from the germline V gene are MNHEY and SMNVEV (reference sequence). Trimming took off 0 bases at V and 0 bases at J, with 11 bases between the two ends. CDR3 length: 16 amino acids. The CDR3 region is CASSLSWRRVNTEAFF. Written as DNA, the CDR3 is TGTGCCAGCAGTTTATCCTGGCGGAGAGTGAACACTGAAGCTTTCTTT.

The chain combines TRBV7-2 with TRBJ2-1; TRBD2 might be the D (6 bases). The CDR3 has 14 amino acids. Trimming took off 3 bases at V and 4 bases at J, with 10 bases between the two ends. Germline-derived CDR1 and CDR2 are SGHTA and FQGNSA. The CDR3 bases are TGTGCCAGCAGCTTTTGGGCGGGGTACAATGAGCAGTTCTTC. It translates to CASSFWAGYNEQFF.

The chain recombines TRBV14 with TRBJ2-1; TRBD2 agrees at 11 bases. V gave up 4 bases and J gave up 4 bases; unmatched junction bases: 6. The length of the CDR3 is 16 residues. The germline CDR1 and CDR2 sequences are SGHDN and FVKESK. CDR3 residues: CASSPGTSGTYNEQFF. The CDR3 DNA follows: TGTGCCAGCAGCCCTGGGACTAGCGGAACATACAATGAGCAGTTCTTC. The full variable domain, its missing parts supplied by reference TRBV14 and TRBJ2-1, is EAGVTQFPSHSVIEKGQTVTLRCDPISGHDNLYWYRRVMGKEIKFLLHFVKESKQDESGMPNNRFLAERTGGTYSTLKVQPAELEDSGVYFCASSPGTSGTYNEQFFGPGTRLTVL.

V gene TRBV4-1 combines with J gene TRBJ2-3; 15 nucleotides line up with TRBD2. Germline V gene sequence: CDR1 MGHRA, CDR2 YSYEKL. The length of the CDR3 is 21 residues. The ends lost 1 base at V and 1 base at J; junction bases unmatched: 12. This CDR3 reads CASSQVGTSGGKTSGTDTQYF. Here the CDR3 DNA reads TGCGCCAGCAGCCAAGTTGGGACTAGCGGGGGGAAGACTTCGGGCACAGATACGCAGTATTTT.

The genes are TRBV14 and TRBJ2-7; 7 positions agree with TRBD2. The CDR3 is 14 amino acids. The germline V gene encodes CDR1 SGHDN and CDR2 FVKESK. After removal of 1 base from V and 6 bases from J, the junction contained 6 bases not matched to a gene. In nucleotides, the CDR3 is TGTGCCAGCAGCCAAGCTTTCGGACTAGGCGAGCAGTACTTC. It encodes CASSQAFGLGEQYF.

The chain couples TRBV5-1 to TRBJ1-2, with 9 nucleotides matching TRBD1. V shed 5 bases and J 4 bases; nucleotides not matched to a gene: 6. The CDR3 has 14 residues. Germline V gives CDR1 SGHRS, CDR2 YFSETQ. The CDR3 reads CASRATGGGYGYTF. The CDR3 coding sequence is TGCGCCAGCAGAGCCACAGGGGGCGGCTATGGCTACACCTTC.

The chain uses TRBV9 and TRBJ2-3; 13 nucleotides match TRBD2. Looked up from germline, CDR1 is SGDLS and CDR2 is YYNGEE. With V trimmed by 0 bases and J by 3 bases, 10 bases remained unmatched. This CDR3 contains 19 residues. The CDR3 DNA follows: TGTGCCAGCAGCGTAGCTGGGAGACTAGCGGGGGGCGGAACAGATACGCAGTATTTT. This translates into CASSVAGRLAGGGTDTQYF.

This chain uses TRBV4-1 with TRBJ2-7; 7 bases agree with TRBD2. The CDR3 covers 16 residues. CDR1 and CDR2 from the germline V gene are MGHRA and YSYEKL. V was pared by 3 bases and J by 1 base, with 9 bases of the junction left unmatched. CDR3 bases: TGCGCCAGCAGCCACGCTACTAGCGTAATTTCCTACGAGCAGTACTTC. Its translation is CASSHATSVISYEQYF.